The entry below gives a single T cell receptor (beta chain) sequence along with its context. Its antigen remains unknown. Clones were sequenced by immunoSEQ multiplex PCR, and TCRdb holds only the in-frame ones, with some missing. The sample includes roughly 40,000 clones, roughly 90% of them seen just once. CDR3 size: 12 residues. The germline V gene has CDR1 LGHNA and CDR2 YSLEER. V lost 2 bases and J lost 12; bases outside the gene matches: 4. This entry is derived from a study of PD-1 blockade in classical Hodgkin lymphoma. Findings and caveats of the study: A reduction in baseline TCR diversity was reportedly seen in newly diagnosed patients relative to healthy donors. Partial responders and progressors had significantly lower baseline TCR diversity. Patients with an early start, nivolumab under 1 year after ASCT, were excluded.

There was relapse after autologous stem cell transplantation in every patient, and there was variation in brentuximab vedotin exposure. Best responses included complete response and partial response; otherwise, the best response was progressive disease. This TCR was sampled from a human donor with classical Hodgkin lymphoma. Sample: peripheral blood mononuclear cells (PBMCs), taken at baseline. This chain links TRBV4-3 with TRBJ2-1, with 7 nucleotides matching TRBD1. CDR3 bases: TGCGCCAGCAGCCAACAAGGGGGCGGGCAGTTCTTC. Encoded protein: CASSQQGGGQFF.